A single sample gave rise to the 20 T cell receptor beta chains below, sequenced in a study of T-cell reconstitution after alpha-beta-depleted transplantation in children. Unique molecular identifiers were incorporated during preparation of the TCRbeta library. MiXCR, run by TCRdb on the PCR reads, gives a single entry per CDR3 protein. The table lists 700,000 or so distinct CDR3 sequences, around 13% of them singletons. The specimen comprised PBMCs, sampled before TCRalphabeta/CD19-depleted stem cell transplant. These receptors were collected from a girl aged 2 to 10 with congenital amegakaryocytic thrombocytopenia, due to receive a stem cell transplant.

The table lists this clonotype with a few counts. V gene TRBV5-1 combines with J gene TRBJ2-5, with 7 bases matching TRBD2. This CDR3 region has 13 residues. V lost 5 bases and J lost 3; bases outside the gene matches: 4. Looked up from germline, CDR1 is SGHRS and CDR2 is YFSETQ. The DNA of the CDR3 is TGCGCCAGCAGACGGGAGGTAAAAGAGACCCAGTACTTC. Amino acids: CASRREVKETQYF.

This clonotype occurred many times. This chain connects TRBV27 to TRBJ2-3; either TRBD1 or TRBD2 may fit D (6 bases each). Germline CDR1 is MNHEY and CDR2 is SMNVEV (reference sequence). The germline V and J ends were trimmed by 0 bases and 4 bases, with 14 bases remaining between them. This CDR3 is built from 16 residues. CDR3 in DNA: TGTGCCAGCAGTTTATCGCCGGGGGCAGGCGCAGATACGCAGTATTTT. This translates into CASSLSPGAGADTQYF.

There are a few counts of this clonotype. This chain links TRBV5-1 with TRBJ2-2; weak D call: TRBD1 (6 bases). The CDR3 sequence is 16 residues long. With 3 bases removed from V and 7 bases from J, the gap between germline ends came to 19 bases. CDR1 SGHRS and CDR2 YFSETQ come from the germline V gene. The CDR3 protein is CASSSSVPGAGGELFF. Here the CDR3 DNA reads TGCGCCAGCAGCTCATCCGTTCCAGGGGCGGGCGGGGAGCTGTTTTTT.

In this sample, this clonotype turned up many times. The chain combines TRBV7-9 with TRBJ1-4; TRBD1 matches 8 bases. Per the germline V gene, CDR1 is SEHNR and CDR2 is FQNEAQ (reference sequence). The CDR3 has 15 residues. The J segment lost 6 bases and the V segment lost 5 bases, leaving 8 bases of the junction unmatched. The CDR3 nucleotides are TGTGCCAGCAGCCCAGGGACAGGCCCGCATGAAAAACTGTTTTTT. Translation: CASSPGTGPHEKLFF.

This clonotype was recorded at least ten times. The J gene is TRBJ2-2, the V gene TRBV29-1, with D maybe TRBD1 (5 bases). The V gene's germline CDR1 is SQVTM and CDR2 ANQGSEA. The CDR3 runs 12 residues. Trimming shortened V by 7 bases and J by 5 bases, and 11 bases separated the two germline ends. CDR3 DNA: TGCAGCGCCCACAAGGGGACCGGGGAGCTGTTTTTT. Protein sequence: CSAHKGTGELFF.

Many counts were recorded for this clonotype. The rearrangement uses TRBV15 and TRBJ2-1, with 10 bases lining up with TRBD2. The V segment lost 2 bases and the J segment 4 bases; nucleotides outside the gene matches: 8. The CDR3 spans 17 residues. In germline, CDR1 is LNHNV, CDR2 YYDKDF (reference sequence). CDR3 DNA: TGTGCCACCAGCAGACGCGGCGGACTAGCGGAGTACAATGAGCAGTTCTTC. It yields the protein CATSRRGGLAEYNEQFF.

In its sample, this clonotype was seen a few times. This sequence joins TRBV6-5 and TRBJ2-2, with 13 bases lining up with TRBD2. The CDR3 is made up of 17 amino acids. The trim removed 5 bases at V and 8 bases at J, leaving 11 bases unmatched. CDR1 and CDR2 from the germline V gene are MNHEY and SVGAGI. CDR3: CASSHPGLAGLLGELFF. The CDR3 DNA reads TGTGCCAGCAGTCACCCGGGACTAGCGGGACTTTTGGGGGAGCTGTTTTTT.

This sequence joins TRBV7-9 and TRBJ2-1; tentative D call: TRBD2 (6 bases). Germline V lookup: CDR1 SEHNR, CDR2 FQNEAQ (reference sequence). This CDR3 spans 17 amino acids. Between the trimmed V and J ends, which lost 2 bases and 0 bases, there was a span of 14 bases. In DNA, the CDR3 is TGTGCCAGCAGCTTAATATGGGGGGAGGACTCCTACAATGAGCAGTTCTTC. Residues: CASSLIWGEDSYNEQFF.

In this sample, this clonotype turned up many times. J is TRBJ2-5 and V is TRBV5-6, with no clear D. The CDR3 extends over 14 amino acids. CDR1 is SGHDT and CDR2 is YYEEEE in the germline V gene. Trimming cost V 6 bases and J 5 bases, with 17 bases left between them. This CDR3 reads CASTFVSGVETQYF. In nucleotides, the CDR3 is TGTGCCAGCACCTTCGTAAGTGGGGTTGAGACCCAGTACTTC.

This clonotype was seen at least ten times. The rearrangement joins TRBV20-1 to TRBJ2-1; D is perhaps TRBD2 (5 bases). Trimming stripped 0 bases from V and 0 bases from J, with 21 bases between. The CDR3 runs 19 residues. Germline values: CDR1 DFQATT, CDR2 SNEGSKA (reference sequence). The CDR3 loop is CSARDSSAEALRSYNEQFF. The CDR3 DNA is TGCAGTGCTAGAGATAGCTCAGCGGAAGCACTCCGCTCCTACAATGAGCAGTTCTTC.

This clonotype came up many times. This sequence joins TRBV29-1 and TRBJ1-2, with no clear D. The CDR3 runs to 14 residues. Germline V gives CDR1 SQVTM, CDR2 ANQGSEA. V gave up 0 bases and J gave up 3 bases, with 11 bases separating them. The CDR3 spells CSVEDRGRDYGYTF. The CDR3 DNA reads TGCAGCGTTGAAGACAGAGGGAGGGACTATGGCTACACCTTC.

Concerning this clonotype: A much larger clone differs by one base, so this may be a read error. The chain couples TRBV7-2 to TRBJ1-2; the D gene is possibly TRBD1 (5 bases). The CDR3 covers 14 residues. Germline CDR1 and CDR2: SGHTA and FQGNSA. The CDR3 loop reads CVSSLGAGLNGYTF. CDR3 nucleotide sequence: TGTGTCAGCAGCTTAGGGGCAGGGCTAAATGGCTACACCTTC.

This clonotype occurred many times. V and J are TRBV20-1 and TRBJ1-1; D not certain. Per the germline V gene, CDR1 is DFQATT and CDR2 is SNEGSKA (reference sequence). The CDR3 totals 13 residues. The DNA for the CDR3 is TGCGGAAGTTACAAAGGCATGAACACTGAAGCTTTCTTT. As protein: CGSYKGMNTEAFF.

Many counts were recorded for this clonotype. The genes are TRBV12-3 or TRBV12-4 and TRBJ2-3; D tentatively reads TRBD1 or TRBD2 (5 bases each). The CDR3 runs to 15 residues. V lost 3 bases to trimming and J lost 0 bases, with 10 bases between them. The CDR3 sequence: CASSLLGRSTDTQYF. Here the CDR3 DNA reads TGTGCCAGCAGTTTGTTGGGACGGAGCACAGATACGCAGTATTTT.

This clonotype was recorded many times. This sequence joins TRBV20-1 and TRBJ2-3; 7 nucleotides agree with TRBD2. V lost 3 bases and J lost 1; bases outside the gene matches: 4. Germline V gene sequence: CDR1 DFQATT, CDR2 SNEGSKA (reference sequence). The CDR3 has 14 amino acids. The DNA for the CDR3 is TGCAGTGCTAGCGATGCGGGAGGCACAGATACGCAGTATTTT. Amino acids: CSASDAGGTDTQYF.

The table lists this clonotype with many counts. V usage is TRBV10-3 and J usage is TRBJ2-7, with 8 bases aligning to TRBD1. Germline trimming cut 8 bases from V and 3 bases from J; bases unmatched to any gene: 6. The length of the CDR3 is 13 residues. CDR1 is ENHRY, CDR2 SYGVKD, per germline. As DNA, the CDR3 is TGTGCCATCGCCGGACAGGGAATCTACGAGCAGTACTTC. Its translation: CAIAGQGIYEQYF.

This clonotype was seen a handful of times. The V call is TRBV20-1, the J call TRBJ2-7; 8 bases align to TRBD1. The V segment lost 6 bases and the J segment 1 base; nucleotides outside the gene matches: 8. Germline CDR1 reads DFQATT; CDR2 reads SNEGSKA (reference sequence). CDR3 length: 14 amino acids. The CDR3 region is CSAQPGTGSYEQYF. The CDR3 region has the DNA TGCAGTGCGCAACCCGGGACAGGATCCTACGAGCAGTACTTC.

This clonotype was seen at least ten times. V is TRBV12-3 or TRBV12-4 and J is TRBJ2-1; D is ambiguous. The V and J ends lost 5 bases and 6 bases respectively, with 8 bases between them. The CDR3 covers 12 residues. In nucleotides, the CDR3 is TGTGCCAGCAGTGCCCCACTCAATGAGCAGTTCTTC. Its translation is CASSAPLNEQFF.

Notes on this clonotype: This could be a read error, since a much larger clone is one nucleotide away. The CDR3: CARSQSLDSPLHF. In nucleotides, the CDR3 is TGTGCCCGCAGCCAAAGTCTAGATTCACCCCTCCACTTT. The rearrangement uses TRBV4-2 and TRBJ1-6, with D unclear. This CDR3 comprises 13 residues. The germline CDR1 and CDR2 sequences are LGHNA and YNFKEQ.

This clonotype occurred many times. This rearrangement joins TRBV12-3 or TRBV12-4 to TRBJ2-2; D is perhaps TRBD1 (6 bases). Trimming stripped 10 bases from V and 4 bases from J, with 19 bases between. This CDR3 has 15 residues. CDR3 DNA: TGTGCCATCGCTACACCAGAAGGGGGCACCGGGGAGCTGTTTTTT. This gives the protein CAIATPEGGTGELFF.